The 10 T cell receptor beta chains given below trace back to one sample, sequenced in a study of CD8+CD57+ T cells in acquired aplastic anemia. The TCR beta profiling, which covered VDJ combination and CDR3 sequence, was carried out using genomic DNA as the template. TCRdb reprocessed the reads via MiXCR and lists one record per CDR3 protein. The sample records about 240,000 distinct CDR3 sequences, about 44% being singletons. The patients chosen for sequencing had shown expansion of CD8+CD57+ cells (detected by flow cytometry). Sequencing input: sorted CD4+, CD8+, or CD8+CD57+ T cells (not recorded which) from PBMCs. Receptor source: a human donor with aplastic anemia.

The J gene is TRBJ2-7, the V gene TRBV30; perhaps TRBD1 as D (6 bases). The V gene lost 5 bases and the J gene lost 5 bases, with 10 bases spanning the gap. The CDR3 is 11 residues long. Germline V CDR1 and CDR2: GTSNPN, SVGIG (reference sequence). Written as DNA, the CDR3 is TGTGCCTGGCTAGGGGGTAACGAGCAGTACTTC. Translating gives CAWLGGNEQYF. Drawing the rest from reference TRBV30 and TRBJ2-7, the complete variable domain is SQTIHQWPATLVQPVGSPLSLECTVEGTSNPNLYWYRQAAGRGLQLLFYSVGIGQISSEVPQNLSASRPQDRQFILSSKKLLLSDSGFYLCAWLGGNEQYFGPGTRLTVT.

Only one count was recorded for this clonotype. The V call is TRBV2, the J call TRBJ2-3, with D possibly matching TRBD2 (5 bases). Germline V gene sequence: CDR1 SNHLY, CDR2 FYNNEI. V was clipped by 5 bases and J by 0 bases, with 15 bases between them. The CDR3 covers 16 residues. DNA for the CDR3: TGTGCCAGCAGTTATACACCAGCGGAGAGCACAGATACGCAGTATTTT. It translates to CASSYTPAESTDTQYF.

The chain uses TRBV28 and TRBJ2-6; the D is unclear. CDR1 and CDR2 (germline): MDHEN, SYDVKM. The CDR3 is 15 amino acids. Deletions cut 2 bases from V and 0 bases from J, with 5 bases between. The chain's CDR3 is CASSLELSGANVLTF. DNA for the CDR3: TGTGCCAGCAGTTTAGAACTCTCTGGGGCCAACGTCCTGACTTTC.

This clonotype was detected ten times or more. The gene calls are TRBV6-1 and TRBJ2-7; 12 bases are a match to TRBD2. Germline trimming cut 4 bases from V and 2 bases from J; bases unmatched to any gene: 12. There are 18 residues in the CDR3. CDR1 and CDR2 (germline): MNHNS, SASEGT. CDR3 protein: CASSGSRLAGADTYEQYF. CDR3 nucleotide sequence: TGTGCCAGCAGTGGATCAAGACTAGCGGGAGCCGATACCTACGAGCAGTACTTC.

In its sample, this clonotype was seen a few times. The chain is built from TRBV9 and TRBJ2-7; TRBD1 matches 7 bases. V shed 3 bases and J 1 base; nucleotides not matched to a gene: 7. Germline loops: CDR1 SGDLS, CDR2 YYNGEE. This CDR3 is built from 15 residues. CDR3 amino acids: CASSGGDSRSYEQYF. The CDR3 coding sequence is TGTGCCAGCAGCGGAGGGGACAGCCGATCCTACGAGCAGTACTTC.

The genes are TRBV11-2 and TRBJ2-7; 8 positions agree with TRBD1. The CDR3 consists of 16 residues. CDR1 and CDR2 from the germline V gene are SGHAT and FQNNGV. Trimming removed 0 bases from V and 6 bases from J; junction bases left unmatched: 10. CDR3 sequence reads: CASSLDWRQGLGEQYF. For the CDR3, the DNA is TGTGCCAGCAGCTTAGATTGGCGACAGGGGTTGGGCGAGCAGTACTTC.

The chain carries TRBV25-1 and TRBJ2-1, with D possibly called TRBD1 or TRBD2 (5 bases each). Trimming shortened V by 5 bases and J by 2 bases, and 13 bases separated the two germline ends. The CDR3 has 15 residues. Germline values: CDR1 MGHDK, CDR2 SYGVNS. The CDR3, as DNA: TGTGCCAGCAGTCCGGCAGGGAGCCCCTACAATGAGCAGTTCTTC. It translates to CASSPAGSPYNEQFF.

About this clonotype: At one end, the junction sequence differs from germline, possibly due to a read error. The genes are TRBV19 and TRBJ2-7, with D hard to call. CDR1 is LNHDA, CDR2 SQIVND, per germline (reference sequence). This CDR3 has 12 amino acids. The CDR3 loop is CASTSVSYEQYF. CDR3 nucleotide sequence: TGTGCCAGTACCTCAGTATCCTACGAGCAGTATTTC.

This chain links TRBV19 with TRBJ1-6; D is perhaps TRBD1 (6 bases). This CDR3 is 13 amino acids long. V dropped 10 bases and J dropped 5 bases, with 12 bases sitting between them. Germline values: CDR1 LNHDA, CDR2 SQIVND (reference sequence). The CDR3 DNA reads as TGTGCCACCTCGACAGGCAATAATTCACCCCTCCACTTT. This codes for CATSTGNNSPLHF.

The chain uses TRBV29-1 and TRBJ2-1; D ambiguous. This CDR3 comprises 12 residues. V was shortened by 8 bases and J by 6 bases, with 14 bases between the two germline ends. Germline CDR1 SQVTM, CDR2 ANQGSEA. As DNA, the CDR3 is TGCAGCCATCGACGACCGGTCAATGAGCAGTTCTTC. This translates into CSHRRPVNEQFF.